A single T cell receptor beta chain is shown here with its context. What it binds is not known. V lost 2 bases to trimming and J lost 0 bases, with 17 bases between them. There are 18 residues in the CDR3. Germline V CDR1 and CDR2: LGHNA, YNFKEQ. These data belong to a study of T cell responses to AZD1222 COVID-19 vaccine. Study-level points and caveats: Without day 14 samples, only post-peak T cell repertoires were studied.

Measured with immunoSEQ multiplex PCR; TCRdb has only the in-frame clones, and not every one. This table holds about 120,000 clones, about 83% found once. The sample here was peripheral blood, taken on day 0 of AZD1222 vaccination. The chain links TRBV4-2 to TRBJ2-1; weak D call: TRBD2 (6 bases). The origin of this receptor is an adult in good health. CDR3 protein: CASSQPPGGALSYNEQFF. The CDR3 bases are TGTGCCAGCAGCCAACCCCCCGGGGGAGCACTCTCCTACAATGAGCAGTTCTTC.